A single sample is the source of the 11 T cell receptor beta chains below, sequenced in a study of cytomegalovirus exposure and HLA in healthy donors. The PCR had 60 Vbeta and 13 Jbeta primers. TCRdb's copy holds only in-frame clones and misses some; the assay was immunoSEQ multiplex PCR. The sample shows 95,000 to 150,000 clones, under 90% of them seen only once. Specimen: PBMCs. These receptor sequences come from a middle-aged woman in good health and CMV-seropositive.

There are a few counts of this clone. V usage is TRBV6-5 and J usage is TRBJ2-3, with TRBD2 matching over 11 bases. The CDR3 covers 15 residues. The trim removed 6 bases at V and 6 bases at J, leaving 8 bases unmatched. Germline V gene sequence: CDR1 MNHEY, CDR2 SVGAGI. The CDR3 reads CASSALAGASDTQYF. As DNA, the CDR3 is TGTGCCAGCAGCGCACTAGCGGGAGCCTCGGATACGCAGTATTTT.

V is TRBV9 and J is TRBJ2-2; 7 bases line up with TRBD1. V was pared by 3 bases and J by 6 bases, with 2 bases of the junction left unmatched. The germline gives CDR1 SGDLS, CDR2 YYNGEE. This CDR3 is built from 13 residues. The CDR3 reads CASSGQGAGELFF. The DNA for the CDR3 is TGTGCCAGCAGCGGACAGGGAGCCGGGGAGCTGTTTTTT.

V usage is TRBV6-5 and J usage is TRBJ2-2, with D possibly being TRBD2 (6 bases). CDR3 length: 13 residues. CDR1 and CDR2 (germline): MNHEY, SVGAGI. V was pared by 8 bases and J by 4 bases, with 11 bases between. CDR3 DNA: TGTGCCAGCTACCGGGACTTCACCGGGGAGCTGTTTTTT. Translated, it gives CASYRDFTGELFF.

The chain combines TRBV7-8 with TRBJ1-6; a weak D match, TRBD1 (5 bases). With 4 bases removed from V and 0 bases from J, the gap between germline ends came to 13 bases. The CDR3 has 17 amino acids. Germline lookup yields CDR1 SGHVS and CDR2 FQNEAQ. CDR3 bases: TGTGCCAGCAGCTCAGACAGCCTTAGCTCCTATAATTCACCCCTCCACTTT. Encoded protein: CASSSDSLSSYNSPLHF.

The chain recombines TRBV5-1 with TRBJ2-1; 9 bases align to TRBD2. The J segment lost 6 bases and the V segment lost 0 bases, leaving 7 bases of the junction unmatched. The CDR3 spans 16 residues. Per germline, CDR1 SGHRS and CDR2 YFSETQ. The CDR3 spells CASSLETSGHGNEQFF. CDR3 in DNA: TGCGCCAGCAGCTTGGAGACTAGCGGTCACGGCAATGAGCAGTTCTTC. The variable domain in full, with the rest retrieved from reference TRBV5-1 and TRBJ2-1, is KAGVTQTPRYLIKTRGQQVTLSCSPISGHRSVSWYQQTPGQGLQFLFEYFSETQRNKGNFPGRFSGRQFSNSRSEMNVSTLELGDSALYLCASSLETSGHGNEQFFGPGTRLTVL.

The chain employs TRBV13 and TRBJ1-2; 10 positions match TRBD1. CDR1 is PRHDT, CDR2 FYEKMQ, per germline (reference sequence). The length of the CDR3 is 16 residues. V lost 4 bases to trimming and J lost 7 bases; unmatched junction nucleotides: 12. The CDR3 bases are TGTGCCAGCAGCTCAAGCCCCGGGACAGGGGATCGTGGCTACACCTTC. This codes for CASSSSPGTGDRGYTF.

J is TRBJ2-1 and V is TRBV9; D is perhaps TRBD1 (6 bases). The germline gives CDR1 SGDLS, CDR2 YYNGEE. The length of the CDR3 is 15 residues. Trimming removed 4 bases from V and 0 bases from J, with 11 bases in between. CDR3 loop: CASSPTGSSYNEQFF. The CDR3 bases are TGTGCCAGCAGCCCCACAGGGAGCTCCTACAATGAGCAGTTCTTC.

This chain links TRBV6-1 with TRBJ2-1, with 9 bases matching TRBD2. J gave up 4 bases and V 4 bases, and 8 bases lay outside the gene matches. The CDR3 runs to 16 residues. Germline loops: CDR1 MNHNS, CDR2 SASEGT. The CDR3 is CASSVAGVAGYNEQFF. CDR3 DNA: TGTGCCAGCAGTGTAGCGGGAGTTGCGGGTTACAATGAGCAGTTCTTC.

The J gene is TRBJ2-7, the V gene TRBV27; D is undetermined. The CDR3 is made up of 15 amino acids. Trimming took off 0 bases at V and 6 bases at J, with 15 bases between the two ends. Germline lookup yields CDR1 MNHEY and CDR2 SMNVEV (reference sequence). For the CDR3, the DNA is TGTGCCAGCAGTTTATCGGTGTTAGGAGTCTCCGAGCAGTACTTC. Protein sequence: CASSLSVLGVSEQYF.

This clone has a handful of counts. This chain connects TRBV5-1 to TRBJ2-7; TRBD2 matches at 14 bases. This CDR3 has 14 amino acids. From germline, CDR1 is SGHRS and CDR2 YFSETQ. With 4 bases clipped from V and 6 bases from J, the junction kept 3 bases outside the gene matches. As DNA, the CDR3 is TGCGCCAGCAGCGAGGGACTAGCGGGAGTCGAGCAGTACTTC. Translation gives CASSEGLAGVEQYF.

The CDR3 spells CASSLSQGANTEAFF. The CDR3 DNA reads TGTGCCAGCAGTTTATCGCAGGGGGCGAACACTGAAGCTTTCTTT. This sequence joins TRBV27 and TRBJ1-1, with 8 bases matching TRBD1. The CDR3 is made up of 15 amino acids. The V gene's germline CDR1 is MNHEY and CDR2 SMNVEV (reference sequence). V shed 0 bases and J 1 base; nucleotides not matched to a gene: 1.